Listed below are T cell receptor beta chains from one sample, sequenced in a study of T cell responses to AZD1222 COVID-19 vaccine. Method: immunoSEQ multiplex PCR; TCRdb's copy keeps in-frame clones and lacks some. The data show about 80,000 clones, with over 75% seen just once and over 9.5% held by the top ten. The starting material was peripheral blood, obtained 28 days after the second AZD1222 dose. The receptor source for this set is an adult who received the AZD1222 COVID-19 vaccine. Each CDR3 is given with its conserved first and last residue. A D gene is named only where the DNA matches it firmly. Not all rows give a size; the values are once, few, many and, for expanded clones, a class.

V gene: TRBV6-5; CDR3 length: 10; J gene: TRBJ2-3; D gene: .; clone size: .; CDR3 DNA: TGTGCCAGCAGGGGTAATACGCAGTATTTT; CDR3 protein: CASRGNTQYF
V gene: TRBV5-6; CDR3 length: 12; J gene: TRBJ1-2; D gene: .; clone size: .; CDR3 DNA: TGTGCCAGCAGCCGGGGACGGAGTGGCTACACCTTC; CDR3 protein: CASSRGRSGYTF
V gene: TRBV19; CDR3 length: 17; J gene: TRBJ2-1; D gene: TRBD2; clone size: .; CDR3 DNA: TGTGCCAGTAGTCTCACGACTAGCGGGGGGGCCTACAATGAGCAGTTCTTC; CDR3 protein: CASSLTTSGGAYNEQFF
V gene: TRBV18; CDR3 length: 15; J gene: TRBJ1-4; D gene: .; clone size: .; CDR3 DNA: TGTGCCAGCTCACAAGGACAGCAAACTAATGAAAAACTGTTTTTT; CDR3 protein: CASSQGQQTNEKLFF
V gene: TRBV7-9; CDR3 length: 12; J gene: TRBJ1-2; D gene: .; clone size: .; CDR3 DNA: TGTGCCAGCAGCTTACCCGGGGGTGGCTACACCTTC; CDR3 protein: CASSLPGGGYTF
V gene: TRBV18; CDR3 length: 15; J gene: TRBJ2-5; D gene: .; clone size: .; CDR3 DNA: TGTGCCAGCTCAACAATTTTCAGGGGACAAGAGACCCAGTACTTC; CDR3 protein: CASSTIFRGQETQYF
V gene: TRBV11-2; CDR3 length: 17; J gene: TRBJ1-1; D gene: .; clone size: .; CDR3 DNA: TGTGCCAGCAGAACGAGTCGGGGGACTTTAATGAACACTGAAGCTTTCTTT; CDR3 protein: CASRTSRGTLMNTEAFF
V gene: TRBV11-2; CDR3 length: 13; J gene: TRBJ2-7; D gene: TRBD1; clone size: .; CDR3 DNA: TGTGCCAGCAGCTTCGGGACAGGGAACGAGCAGTACTTC; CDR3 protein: CASSFGTGNEQYF
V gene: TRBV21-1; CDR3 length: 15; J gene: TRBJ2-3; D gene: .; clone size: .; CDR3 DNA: TGTGCCAGCAGCAAAGTTAGCGGGGGAGCAGATACGCAGTATTTT; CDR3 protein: CASSKVSGGADTQYF
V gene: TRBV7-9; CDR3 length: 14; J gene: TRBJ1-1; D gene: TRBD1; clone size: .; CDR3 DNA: TGTGCCAGCAGCTCCTACAGGGGAAGCACTGAAGCTTTCTTT; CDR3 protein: CASSSYRGSTEAFF
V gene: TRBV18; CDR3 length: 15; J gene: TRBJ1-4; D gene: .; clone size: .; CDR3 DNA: TGTGCCAGCTCACCACGTTCCAGGGATGCGGAAAAACTGTTTTTT; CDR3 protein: CASSPRSRDAEKLFF
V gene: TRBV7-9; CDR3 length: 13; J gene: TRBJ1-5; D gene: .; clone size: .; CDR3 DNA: TGTGCCAGCAGCCGCGATAGCAATCAGCCCCAGCATTTT; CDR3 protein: CASSRDSNQPQHF
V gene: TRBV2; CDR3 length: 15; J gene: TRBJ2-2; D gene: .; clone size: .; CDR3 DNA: TGTGCCAGCAGCCTGCCAGGGGCGCGTACCGGGGAGCTGTTTTTT; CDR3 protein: CASSLPGARTGELFF
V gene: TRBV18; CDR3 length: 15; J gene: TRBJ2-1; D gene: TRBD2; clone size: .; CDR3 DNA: TGTGCCAGCTCACCAGGGCTAGCGGGGCTCGATGAGCAGTTCTTC; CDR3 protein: CASSPGLAGLDEQFF
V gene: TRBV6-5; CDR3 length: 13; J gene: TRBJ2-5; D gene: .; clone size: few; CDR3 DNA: TGTGCCAGCAGTTACTCCAGGGGCGAGACCCAGTACTTC; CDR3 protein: CASSYSRGETQYF
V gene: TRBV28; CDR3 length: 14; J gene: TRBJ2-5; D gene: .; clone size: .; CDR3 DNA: TGTGCCAGCAGTTTATCAGGCGGGCAAGAGACCCAGTACTTC; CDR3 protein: CASSLSGGQETQYF